This is a list of T cell receptor beta chains from one sample in a study of T-cell reconstitution after alpha-beta-depleted transplantation in children. TCRdb fed the PCR reads into MiXCR, producing one record per CDR3 protein. The table has hundreds of thousands of distinct CDR3 sequences, about an eighth seen once. Material: PBMCs, obtained before TCRalphabeta/CD19-depleted stem cell transplant. Every receptor here comes from a girl between 2 and 10 years old with congenital amegakaryocytic thrombocytopenia, due to receive a stem cell transplant. Both conserved end residues are part of each CDR3. D genes are given only for firm matches. The size of a clone is reported for some rows only, either as once, few or many, or as a class for expanded clones.

d_call | j_call | cdr3_length | clone_size | v_call | cdr3_aa | cdr3_nt
TRBD1 | TRBJ1-5 | 16 | many | TRBV20-1 | CSAASTRTGFNQPQHF | TGCAGTGCTGCCTCAACCAGGACAGGCTTTAATCAGCCCCAGCATTTT
NA | TRBJ1-6 | 15 | many | TRBV6-5 | CASSYRDSYNSPLHF | TGTGCCAGCAGTTACAGGGACTCGTATAATTCACCCCTCCACTTT
NA | TRBJ2-5 | 14 | NA | TRBV5-1 | CASSPLSQSETQYF | TGCGCCAGCAGCCCGTTATCCCAGTCGGAGACCCAGTACTTC
TRBD1 | TRBJ1-5 | 16 | few | TRBV7-9 | CASSDTGGTGNQPQHF | TGTGCCAGCAGCGATACAGGGGGTACAGGCAATCAGCCCCAGCATTTT
NA | TRBJ2-7 | 15 | many | TRBV12-3/TRBV12-4 | CASRISTGSSYEQYF | TGTGCCAGCAGGATATCGACAGGAAGCTCCTACGAGCAGTACTTC
NA | TRBJ1-3 | 15 | NA | TRBV7-9 | CASSLVGGGRNTIYF | TGTGCCAGCAGCTTAGTTGGCGGGGGCCGAAACACCATATATTTT
TRBD1 | TRBJ2-2 | 13 | few | TRBV5-1 | CASTTGGPGELFF | TGCGCCAGCACGACAGGGGGCCCCGGGGAGCTGTTTTTT
TRBD2 | TRBJ2-3 | 15 | few | TRBV7-8 | CASSPAGLATDTQYF | TGTGCCAGCAGCCCAGCCGGACTAGCGACAGATACGCAGTATTTT
NA | TRBJ2-7 | 13 | NA | TRBV20-1 | CAVRPRNAYEQYF | TGCGCAGTGCGACCGAGAAATGCCTACGAGCAGTACTTC
NA | TRBJ1-2 | 15 | few | TRBV3-1 | CASSQGGVSNYGYTF | TGTGCCAGCAGCCAGGGAGGGGTGTCAAACTATGGCTACACCTTC
TRBD2 | TRBJ2-6 | 17 | many | TRBV5-1 | CASSLRLADSGANVLTF | TGCGCCAGCAGCTTAAGACTAGCTGACTCTGGGGCCAACGTCCTGACTTTC
TRBD1 | TRBJ2-3 | 14 | NA | TRBV6-1 | CASNQGARGQPQYF | TGTGCCAGCAATCAGGGGGCGCGAGGTCAGCCCCAGTATTTT
NA | TRBJ1-2 | 15 | NA | TRBV7-9 | CASSLAQPRNYGYTF | TGTGCCAGCAGCTTAGCCCAGCCTCGAAACTATGGCTACACCTTC
NA | TRBJ1-4 | 16 | few | TRBV5-1 | CASSLERPGSEEKLFF | TGCGCCAGCAGCTTGGAAAGGCCAGGGTCGGAGGAAAAACTGTTTTTT
NA | TRBJ2-2 | 14 | NA | TRBV3-1 | CASSQGTVEGELFF | TGTGCCAGCAGCCAAGGGACTGTCGAGGGGGAGCTGTTTTTT
TRBD2 | TRBJ2-1 | 15 | NA | TRBV5-1 | CASSSSAGAPNEQFF | TGCGCCAGCAGCTCCTCAGCGGGAGCCCCCAATGAGCAGTTCTTC
NA | TRBJ2-7 | 13 | NA | TRBV7-9 | CASSPTTGPEQYF | TGTGCCAGCAGCCCCACCACAGGACCCGAGCAGTACTTC
NA | TRBJ2-3 | 13 | NA | TRBV20-1 | CSAITRSRDTQYF | TGCAGTGCTATTACCAGATCGAGGGATACGCAGTATTTT
TRBD2 | TRBJ2-1 | 17 | many | TRBV24-1 | CATSDPALARSYNEQFF | TGTGCCACCAGTGATCCTGCACTAGCGCGCTCCTACAATGAGCAGTTCTTC
NA | TRBJ2-1 | 16 | few | TRBV11-2 | CASSLVVPSVGAEQFF | TGTGCCAGCAGCTTAGTAGTCCCCAGCGTGGGCGCTGAGCAGTTCTTC